This T cell receptor beta chain came from a study of prognosis after radiotherapy for stage I lung cancer. Turning to the study itself: Each non-small cell lung cancer patient was deemed medically inoperable. The patient group consisted of more than 10 men and about 6 women whose ages spanned 53 to 84, median about 74 years. Distant metastasis occurred in a handful of patients at a median of approximately 7 months after radiotherapy, while about 15 showed no significant progression.

This clonotype was picked up many times. Germline assignment: CDR1 LGHNA and CDR2 YSLEER. The trim removed 0 bases at V and 3 bases at J, leaving 4 bases unmatched. The CDR3 spans 15 residues. The genomic DNA TCR beta CDR3 region underwent two rounds of multiplex PCR. Round-one PCR had primers specific to each TRBV and TRBJ gene. TCRdb re-analysed the multiplex PCR reads in MiXCR, keeping a single row per CDR3 protein. Of about 35,000 distinct CDR3 sequences listed, 32% are singletons. CT and PET/CT showed node-negative disease in all patients, who had no prior chemotherapy, radiotherapy or other malignancies.

This chain uses TRBV4-3 with TRBJ2-7, with TRBD2 matching over 8 bases. The receptor's source is a donor aged 50 or older with non-small cell lung cancer. The sample in question was PBMCs, obtained before or after stereotactic body radiation therapy (not recorded which). CDR3 sequence reads: CASSQDRRGDYEQYF. The CDR3 nucleotides are TGCGCCAGCAGCCAAGATCGGCGGGGGGACTACGAGCAGTACTTC.